This TCR beta chain was profiled in a study of T-cell reconstitution after alpha-beta-depleted transplantation in children. A library of TCRbeta sequences, prepared with unique molecular identifiers, was generated. TCRdb called the PCR reads again in MiXCR, with one record for every CDR3 protein. The sample records more than 550,000 distinct CDR3 sequences, roughly 10% being singletons. From germline, CDR1 is LGHNA and CDR2 YNFKEQ. CDR3 length: 15 amino acids. The gene calls are TRBV4-2 and TRBJ2-7; 9 bases fit TRBD2. The closer fit of TRBJ2-1 to the DNA end suggests the J call may be wrong. The origin of this receptor is a human donor who donated a stem cell graft to a child with acute myeloid leukemia. The sequencing here drew on PBMCs from the stem cell graft donor, taken from the stem cell graft. This chain's CDR3 is CASSQQSGGSYEQFF. As DNA, the CDR3 is TGTGCCAGCAGCCAACAGAGCGGGGGGTCCTACGAGCAGTTCTTC.